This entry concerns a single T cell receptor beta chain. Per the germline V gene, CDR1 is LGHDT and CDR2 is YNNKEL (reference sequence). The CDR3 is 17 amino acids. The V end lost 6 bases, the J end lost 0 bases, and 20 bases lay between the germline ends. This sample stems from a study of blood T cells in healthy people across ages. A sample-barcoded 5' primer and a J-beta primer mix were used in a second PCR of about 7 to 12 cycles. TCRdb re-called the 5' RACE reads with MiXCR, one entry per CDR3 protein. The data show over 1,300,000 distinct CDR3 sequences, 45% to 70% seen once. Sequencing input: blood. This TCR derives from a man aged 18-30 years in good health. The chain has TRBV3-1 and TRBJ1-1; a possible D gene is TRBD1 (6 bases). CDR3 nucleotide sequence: TGTGCCAGCAGTTTGGGGGGGGGCTCGCACATGAACACTGAAGCTTTCTTT. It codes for CASSLGGGSHMNTEAFF.